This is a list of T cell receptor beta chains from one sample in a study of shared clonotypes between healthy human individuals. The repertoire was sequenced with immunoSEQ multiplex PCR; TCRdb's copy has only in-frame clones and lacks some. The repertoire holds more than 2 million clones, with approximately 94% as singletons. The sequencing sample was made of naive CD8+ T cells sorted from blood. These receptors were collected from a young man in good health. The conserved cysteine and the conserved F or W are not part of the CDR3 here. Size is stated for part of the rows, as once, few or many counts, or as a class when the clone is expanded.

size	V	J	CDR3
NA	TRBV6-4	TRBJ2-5	ARGTQGGIQETQY
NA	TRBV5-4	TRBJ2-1	ASSYGLAEYNEQF
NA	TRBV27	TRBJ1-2	ASRWTGGGYGYT
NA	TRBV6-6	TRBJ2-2	ASTGNPTGELF
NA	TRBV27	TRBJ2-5	ASSLSGQGGETQY
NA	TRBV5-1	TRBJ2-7	ASSLGTDSSYEQY
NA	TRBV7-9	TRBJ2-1	ASHQAGVPNEQF
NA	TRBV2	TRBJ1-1	ASSDGLYSLDTEAF
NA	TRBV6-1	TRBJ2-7	ASNARLASTYEQY
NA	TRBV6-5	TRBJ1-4	ASSPDRSLEKLF
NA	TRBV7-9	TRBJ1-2	ASSTGTGGDGYT
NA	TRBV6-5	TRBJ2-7	ASRNPGDRGDEQY
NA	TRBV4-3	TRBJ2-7	ASSPILAGGLEQY
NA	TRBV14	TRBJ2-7	ASSQGKGTIFYEQY
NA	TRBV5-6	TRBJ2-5	ASSLGEETQY
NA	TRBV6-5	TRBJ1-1	ASSYSRGVEAF
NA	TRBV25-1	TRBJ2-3	ASSESPDRAWGDTQY
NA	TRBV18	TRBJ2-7	AIQGLAGGFYEQY
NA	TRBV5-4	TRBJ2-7	ASSFPSSYEQY
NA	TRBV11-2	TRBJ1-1	ASSRTGNTEAF
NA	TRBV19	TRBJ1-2	ASSKGEGYT
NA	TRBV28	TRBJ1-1	ASRRGGEANTEAF
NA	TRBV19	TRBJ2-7	ASTPRSGQGFHEQY
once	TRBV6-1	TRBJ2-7	ASSPGASGYEQY
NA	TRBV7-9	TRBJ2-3	ASSFGSDTQY